This TCR beta chain was retrieved from a study of T cell clones after liver transplantation. The overall study: Tolerance: complete withdrawal held at least one year, liver enzymes staying within twice normal. Study results and caveats: Migration into the graft, not deletion, may explain lost graft donor-reactive T cells. The donor-reactive repertoire was only partly measurable in two subjects, lacking donor cells.

CDR1 is MDHEN and CDR2 is SYDVKM in the germline V gene. There are 17 residues in the CDR3. Notes on this clone: What it binds is unknown. The junction departs from germline at one end; a sequencing error may be responsible. Other DNA sequences in this specimen translate into the identical CDR3.

Only in-frame clones appear in the TCRdb table, and some are missing; sequencing was by immunoSEQ multiplex PCR. The sample has roughly 73,000 clones, approximately 80% seen once. This TCR came from a human donor who received a liver transplant. Specimen: CD4+ T cells from blood, collected before liver transplant. The V and J genes are TRBV28 and TRBJ1-3; 7 bases are shared with TRBD1. CDR3 residues: CASSLRYRGGSGNTIYF. DNA for the CDR3: TGTGCCAGCAGTTTAAGATACAGGGGAGGCTCTGGGAACACCATATATTTT.